The clone carrying this TCR beta chain was recorded a few times. These data originate in a study of blood T cell repertoires in COVID-19. About the study: Whether acute or convalescent, the COVID-19 samples came from the United States, Italy and Spain.

Source study methods: The assay estimated nucleated cells by amplifying reference gene primers. Profiled with immunoSEQ multiplex PCR; TCRdb holds only in-frame clones, not every one. V and J calls and clone size are copied from that table; D and trimming were computed from the DNA. The data contain 60,000 or so clones, 75% to 80% of them singletons. Germline-derived CDR1 and CDR2 are GTSNPN and SVGIG (reference sequence). The V and J ends lost 0 bases and 5 bases, in that order; junction bases with no gene match: 5. The CDR3 spans 16 residues. The rearrangement links TRBV30 to TRBJ1-6, with 9 nucleotides matching TRBD1. The sample consisted of peripheral blood. This sequence originates from a human donor in a cohort sampled during active COVID-19. The CDR3 region is CAWSVRGQGDNSPLHF. CDR3 bases: TGTGCCTGGAGTGTAAGGGGACAGGGAGATAATTCACCCCTCCACTTT.